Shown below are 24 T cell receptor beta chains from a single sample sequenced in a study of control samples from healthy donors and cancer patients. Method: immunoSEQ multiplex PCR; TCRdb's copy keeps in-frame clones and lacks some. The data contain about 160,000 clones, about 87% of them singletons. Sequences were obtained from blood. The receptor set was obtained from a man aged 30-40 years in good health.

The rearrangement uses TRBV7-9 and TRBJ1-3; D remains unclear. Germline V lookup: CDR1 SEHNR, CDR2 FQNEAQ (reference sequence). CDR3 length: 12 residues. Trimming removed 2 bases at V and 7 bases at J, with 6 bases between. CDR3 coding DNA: TGTGCCAGCAGCTTACCGCGCAACACCATATATTTT. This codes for CASSLPRNTIYF.

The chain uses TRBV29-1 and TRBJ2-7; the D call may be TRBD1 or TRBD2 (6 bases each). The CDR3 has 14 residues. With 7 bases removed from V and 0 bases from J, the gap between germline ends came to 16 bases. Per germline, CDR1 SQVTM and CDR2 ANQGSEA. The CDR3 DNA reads TGCAGCGCCCAAACAGGGACTGGCTCCTACGAGCAGTACTTC. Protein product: CSAQTGTGSYEQYF.

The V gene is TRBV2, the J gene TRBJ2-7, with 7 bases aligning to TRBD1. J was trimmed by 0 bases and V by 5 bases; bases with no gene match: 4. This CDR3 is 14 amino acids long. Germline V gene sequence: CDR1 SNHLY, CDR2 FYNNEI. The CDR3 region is CASSRQGVSYEQYF. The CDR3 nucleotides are TGTGCCAGCAGTCGACAGGGAGTCTCCTACGAGCAGTACTTC.

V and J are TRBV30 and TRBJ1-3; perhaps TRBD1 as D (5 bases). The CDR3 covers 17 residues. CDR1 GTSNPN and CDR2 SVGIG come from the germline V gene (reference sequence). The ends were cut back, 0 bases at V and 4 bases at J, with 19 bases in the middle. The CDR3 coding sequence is TGTGCCTGGAGTGTACTAGGCGGTCAGGGCCTAGGAAACACCATATATTTT. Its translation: CAWSVLGGQGLGNTIYF.

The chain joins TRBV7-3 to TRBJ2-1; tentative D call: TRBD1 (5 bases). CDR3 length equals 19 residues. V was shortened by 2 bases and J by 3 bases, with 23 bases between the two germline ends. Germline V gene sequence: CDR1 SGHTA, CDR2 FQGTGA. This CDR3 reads CASSLSPHHHRSNYNEQFF. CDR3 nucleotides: TGTGCCAGCAGCTTATCCCCCCACCATCACAGGTCGAACTACAATGAGCAGTTCTTC.

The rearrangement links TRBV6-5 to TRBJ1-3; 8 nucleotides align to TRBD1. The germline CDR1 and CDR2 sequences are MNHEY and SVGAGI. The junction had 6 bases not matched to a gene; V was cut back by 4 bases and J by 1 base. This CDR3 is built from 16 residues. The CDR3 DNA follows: TGTGCCAGCAGTTCGACAGGGGCCGGGTCTGGAAACACCATATATTTT. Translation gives CASSSTGAGSGNTIYF.

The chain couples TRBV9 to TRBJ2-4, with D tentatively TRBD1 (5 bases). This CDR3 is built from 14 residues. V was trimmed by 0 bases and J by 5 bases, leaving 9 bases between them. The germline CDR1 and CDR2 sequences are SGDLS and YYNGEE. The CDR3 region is CASSVAREENIQYF. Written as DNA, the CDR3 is TGTGCCAGCAGCGTAGCCAGGGAAGAAAACATTCAGTACTTC.

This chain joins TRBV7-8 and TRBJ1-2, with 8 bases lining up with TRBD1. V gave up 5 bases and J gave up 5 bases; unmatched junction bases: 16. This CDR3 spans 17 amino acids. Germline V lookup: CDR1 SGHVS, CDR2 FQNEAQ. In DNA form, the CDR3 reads TGTGCCAGCAGCCCCCAGGGTCCGGGACAGGCCTCGTATGGCTACACCTTC. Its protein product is CASSPQGPGQASYGYTF.

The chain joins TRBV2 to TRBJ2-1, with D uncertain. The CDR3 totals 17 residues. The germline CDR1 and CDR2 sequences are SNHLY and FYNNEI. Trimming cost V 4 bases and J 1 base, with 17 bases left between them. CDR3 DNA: TGTGCCAGCAGTGGGTCAAGTACGATTGGGTCCTACAATGAGCAGTTCTTC. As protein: CASSGSSTIGSYNEQFF.

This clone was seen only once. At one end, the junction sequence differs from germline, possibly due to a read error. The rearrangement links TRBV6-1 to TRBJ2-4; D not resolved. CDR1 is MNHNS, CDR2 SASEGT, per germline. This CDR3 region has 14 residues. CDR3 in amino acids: CASREGPAKNIQYF. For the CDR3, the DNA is TGTGCCAGCAGGGAAGGTCCAGCCAAAAACATTCAGTACTTC.

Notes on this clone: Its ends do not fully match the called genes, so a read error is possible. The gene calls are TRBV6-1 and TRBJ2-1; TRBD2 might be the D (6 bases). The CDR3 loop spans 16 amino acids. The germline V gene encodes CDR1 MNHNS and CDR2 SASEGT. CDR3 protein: CASIEGLTRRFDEQFF. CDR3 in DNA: TGTGCCAGCATTGAAGGGCTGACTAGAAGGTTCGATGAGCAGTTCTTC.

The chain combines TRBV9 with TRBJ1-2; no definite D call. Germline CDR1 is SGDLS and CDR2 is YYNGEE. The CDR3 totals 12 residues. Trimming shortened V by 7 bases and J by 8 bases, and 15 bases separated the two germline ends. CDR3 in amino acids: CASVSVRFGYTF. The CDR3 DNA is TGTGCCAGCGTGTCGGTACGATTCGGCTACACCTTC.

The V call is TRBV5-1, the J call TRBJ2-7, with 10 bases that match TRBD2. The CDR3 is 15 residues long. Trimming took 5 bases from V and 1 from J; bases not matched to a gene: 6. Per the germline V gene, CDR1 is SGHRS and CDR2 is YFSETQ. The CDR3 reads CASRTSGASSYEQYF. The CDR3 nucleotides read TGCGCCAGCAGAACTAGCGGGGCTTCTTCCTACGAGCAGTACTTC.

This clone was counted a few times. The CDR3 nucleotides read TGTGCCAGTACGGGCACCAACTATGGCTACACCTTC. Its translation: CASTGTNYGYTF. V gene TRBV19 combines with J gene TRBJ1-2; D remains ambiguous. Germline-derived CDR1 and CDR2 are LNHDA and SQIVND (reference sequence). The CDR3 consists of 12 residues. Trimming pared 7 bases from V and 2 bases from J, leaving 8 bases between.

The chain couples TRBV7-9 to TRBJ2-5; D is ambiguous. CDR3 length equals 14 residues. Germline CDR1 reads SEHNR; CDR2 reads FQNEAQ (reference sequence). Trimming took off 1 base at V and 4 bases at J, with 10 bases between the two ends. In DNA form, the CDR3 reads TGTGCCAGCAGCTTAGGCCCAGTCGTAGAGACCCAGTACTTC. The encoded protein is CASSLGPVVETQYF.

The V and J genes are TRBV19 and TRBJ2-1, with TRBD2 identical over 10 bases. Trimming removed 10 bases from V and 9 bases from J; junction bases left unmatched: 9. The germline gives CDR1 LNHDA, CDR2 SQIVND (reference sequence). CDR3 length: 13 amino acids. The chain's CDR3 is CATVSGRISEQFF. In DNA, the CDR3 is TGTGCCACCGTTAGCGGGAGGATTAGTGAGCAGTTCTTC.

Here the CDR3 reads CASSPQGGNTGELFF. In nucleotides, the CDR3 is TGTGCCAGCAGCCCTCAGGGCGGCAACACCGGGGAGCTGTTTTTT. This chain joins TRBV14 and TRBJ2-2; D might be TRBD1 (5 bases). Germline values: CDR1 SGHDN, CDR2 FVKESK. The CDR3 is made up of 15 amino acids. Between the trimmed V and J ends, which lost 4 bases and 2 bases, there was a span of 11 bases.

CDR3 nucleotides: TGTGCCAGCAGTTTCCGATCCCGGGACACATTACTACCCTACGAGCAGTACTTC. This translates into CASSFRSRDTLLPYEQYF. The J gene is TRBJ2-7, the V gene TRBV27; TRBD1 might be the D (6 bases). Trimming cost V 3 bases and J 2 bases, with 23 bases left between them. Looked up from germline, CDR1 is MNHEY and CDR2 is SMNVEV (reference sequence). The CDR3 is 18 residues long.

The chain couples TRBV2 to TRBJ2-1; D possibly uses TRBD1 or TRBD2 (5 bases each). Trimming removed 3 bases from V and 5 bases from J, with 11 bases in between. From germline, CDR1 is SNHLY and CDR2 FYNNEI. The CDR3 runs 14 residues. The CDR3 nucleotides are TGTGCCAGCAGTGATATGGGGACCGACAATGAGCAGTTCTTC. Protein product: CASSDMGTDNEQFF. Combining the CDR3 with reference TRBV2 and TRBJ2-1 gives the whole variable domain EPEVTQTPSHQVTQMGQEVILRCVPISNHLYFYWYRQILGQKVEFLVSFYNNEISEKSEIFDDQFSVERPDGSNFTLKIRSTKLEDSAMYFCASSDMGTDNEQFFGPGTRLTVL.

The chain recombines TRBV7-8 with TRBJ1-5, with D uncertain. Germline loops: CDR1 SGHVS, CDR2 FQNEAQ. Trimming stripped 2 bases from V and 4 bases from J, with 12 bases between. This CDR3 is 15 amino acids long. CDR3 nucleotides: TGTGCCAGCAGCTTATCAACGGAGCCTAATCAGCCCCAGCATTTT. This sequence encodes CASSLSTEPNQPQHF.

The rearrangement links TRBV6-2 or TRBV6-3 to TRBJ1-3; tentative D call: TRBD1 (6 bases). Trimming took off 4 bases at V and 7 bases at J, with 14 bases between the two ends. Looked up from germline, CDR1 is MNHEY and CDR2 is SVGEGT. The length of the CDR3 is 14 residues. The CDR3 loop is CASSSRTASNTIYF. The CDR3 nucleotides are TGTGCCAGCAGTTCCAGGACAGCCTCGAACACCATATATTTT.

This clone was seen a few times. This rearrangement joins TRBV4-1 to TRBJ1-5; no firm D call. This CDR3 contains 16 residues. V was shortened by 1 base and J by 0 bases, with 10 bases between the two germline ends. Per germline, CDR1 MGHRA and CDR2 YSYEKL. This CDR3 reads CASSQGLGNSNQPQHF. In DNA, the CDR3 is TGCGCCAGCAGCCAAGGACTGGGAAATAGCAATCAGCCCCAGCATTTT.

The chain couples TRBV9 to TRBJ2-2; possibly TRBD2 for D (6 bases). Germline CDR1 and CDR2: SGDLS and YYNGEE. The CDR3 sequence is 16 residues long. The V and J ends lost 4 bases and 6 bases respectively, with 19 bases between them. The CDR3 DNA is TGTGCCAGCAGCTCCCGATCGGGGGTCCCCCCCGGGGAGCTGTTTTTT. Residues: CASSSRSGVPPGELFF.

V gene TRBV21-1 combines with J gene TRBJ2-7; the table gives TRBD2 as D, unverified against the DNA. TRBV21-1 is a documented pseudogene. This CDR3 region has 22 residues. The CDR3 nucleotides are TGTGCCAGCAGGCTTACTAGCGGGGGGGACTTACACTACGTTGGGAATATCTGCGAGCAGTACTTC. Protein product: CASRLTSGGDLHYVGNICEQYF.